One sample yielded the 10 T cell receptor beta chains listed below, sequenced in a study of prognosis after radiotherapy for stage I lung cancer. Starting from genomic DNA, TCR beta CDR3 was amplified through two-round multiplex PCR. Gene-specific TRBV and TRBJ primers were used in PCR round one. In TCRdb, the multiplex PCR reads were re-called with MiXCR into one record per CDR3 protein. There are 24,000 or so distinct CDR3 sequences in the sample; roughly 40% occur only once, and about 22% lies in the top ten. This specimen consisted of PBMCs, obtained before or after stereotactic body radiation therapy (not recorded which). The origin of the receptors is a donor aged 50 or older with non-small cell lung cancer.

The rearrangement links TRBV6-5 to TRBJ1-5; D is unresolved. V was cut by 0 bases and J by 5 bases, with 5 bases left in between. The CDR3 runs to 13 residues. Germline V gives CDR1 MNHEY, CDR2 SVGAGI. The CDR3 region is CASSYSTDQPQHF. CDR3 nucleotides: TGTGCCAGCAGTTACTCGACGGATCAGCCCCAGCATTTT.

The chain combines TRBV7-2 with TRBJ2-3, with 7 positions matching TRBD2. Germline CDR1 reads SGHTA; CDR2 reads FQGNSA. Trimming cost V 5 bases and J 3 bases; bases outside gene matches: 11. The CDR3 has 16 residues. CDR3 DNA: TGTGCCAGCAGCATTGGACTAGTCCGGGGGACAGATACGCAGTATTTT. This gives the protein CASSIGLVRGTDTQYF.

A single count supports this clonotype. The junction departs from germline at one end; a sequencing error may be responsible. The chain is built from TRBV5-1 and TRBJ1-2, with TRBD1 matching 7 bases. The CDR3 loop spans 13 amino acids. CDR1 is SGHRS, CDR2 YFSETQ, per germline. In nucleotides, the CDR3 is TGTGCCAGCAGCCTTGGGACAGTCTATGGCTACACCTTC. As protein: CASSLGTVYGYTF.

In its sample, this clonotype was seen many times. CDR3 region: CASSPGGGTGETQYF. CDR3 DNA: TGTGCCAGCAGCCCAGGGGGCGGGACGGGAGAGACCCAGTACTTC. The chain is built from TRBV7-9 and TRBJ2-5, with 8 bases identical to TRBD1. V shed 5 bases, J shed 4 bases, and the junction held 9 bases outside the gene matches. The CDR3 covers 15 residues. In germline, CDR1 is SEHNR, CDR2 FQNEAQ (reference sequence). Drawing the rest from reference TRBV7-9 and TRBJ2-5, the complete variable domain is DTGVSQNPRHKITKRGQNVTFRCDPISEHNRLYWYRQTLGQGPEFLTYFQNEAQLEKSRLLSDRFSAERPKGSFSTLEIQRTEQGDSAMYLCASSPGGGTGETQYFGPGTRLLVL.

The chain carries TRBV12-3 or TRBV12-4 and TRBJ2-5; TRBD1 or TRBD2 may be the D gene (6 bases each). The length of the CDR3 is 16 residues. V lost 7 bases, J lost 5 bases, and 23 bases lay in between. The CDR3 region is CASMKVLSGAWETQYF. In nucleotides, the CDR3 is TGTGCCAGCATGAAGGTTTTGTCGGGGGCATGGGAGACCCAGTACTTC.

The chain joins TRBV7-8 to TRBJ2-5; D is uncertain. Trimming cost V 3 bases and J 7 bases, with 12 bases left between them. Germline lookup yields CDR1 SGHVS and CDR2 FQNEAQ. The CDR3 extends over 13 amino acids. The CDR3 DNA reads as TGTGCCAGCAGCTTTAGCTCCTGGGGGACCCAGTACTTC. Amino acid sequence: CASSFSSWGTQYF.

This clonotype was recorded many times. The J gene is TRBJ2-3, the V gene TRBV20-1, with D perhaps matching TRBD1 (6 bases). The CDR3 covers 16 residues. From germline, CDR1 is DFQATT and CDR2 SNEGSKA (reference sequence). V dropped 3 bases and J dropped 0 bases, with 16 bases sitting between them. CDR3 DNA: TGCAGTGCTAGGGCCGGACAGACAGCTAGCACAGATACGCAGTATTTT. It is translated as CSARAGQTASTDTQYF.

This clonotype was picked up one time. V is TRBV20-1 and J is TRBJ1-1; 8 bases fit TRBD1. Germline loops: CDR1 DFQATT, CDR2 SNEGSKA (reference sequence). J lost 7 bases, V lost 5 bases, and 9 bases had no gene match. The CDR3 consists of 13 residues. The CDR3 sequence is CSALDRGRNEAFF. CDR3 in DNA: TGCAGTGCTCTCGACAGGGGTCGCAATGAAGCTTTCTTT.

As to this clonotype: A far larger clone is off by one base, so a read error is likely. The V call is TRBV6-2 or TRBV6-3, the J call TRBJ2-1; TRBD1 matches at 11 bases. The DNA matches TRBJ2-5 better at its end, which makes the J call doubtful. The CDR3 has 14 residues. Per the germline V gene, CDR1 is MNHEY and CDR2 is SVGEGT. This CDR3 is CASRTRTGGAIQYF. The CDR3, as DNA: TGTGCCAGCAGAACTCGGACAGGGGGCGCGATCCAGTACTTC.

Points on this clonotype: A far larger clone lies a single base away; this is likely a read error. The chain recombines TRBV28 with TRBJ2-3, with D possibly matching TRBD2 (5 bases). This CDR3 has 16 residues. CDR1 and CDR2 (germline): MDHEN, SYDVKM. CDR3 DNA: TGTGCCAGCAGTCCGGACGGGTTAAGCGGCACAGATAAGCAGTATTTT. This translates into CASSPDGLSGTDKQYF.